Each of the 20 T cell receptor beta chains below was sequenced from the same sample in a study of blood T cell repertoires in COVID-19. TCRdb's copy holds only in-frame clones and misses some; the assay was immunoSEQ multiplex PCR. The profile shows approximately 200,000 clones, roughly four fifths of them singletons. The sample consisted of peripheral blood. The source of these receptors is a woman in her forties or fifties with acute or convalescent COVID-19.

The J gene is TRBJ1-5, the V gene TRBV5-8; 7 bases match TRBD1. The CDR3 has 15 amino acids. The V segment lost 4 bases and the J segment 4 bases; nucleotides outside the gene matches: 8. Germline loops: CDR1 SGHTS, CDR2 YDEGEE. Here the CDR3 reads CASSRTGYANQPQHF. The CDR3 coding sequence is TGTGCCAGCAGCAGGACAGGCTACGCTAATCAGCCCCAGCATTTT.

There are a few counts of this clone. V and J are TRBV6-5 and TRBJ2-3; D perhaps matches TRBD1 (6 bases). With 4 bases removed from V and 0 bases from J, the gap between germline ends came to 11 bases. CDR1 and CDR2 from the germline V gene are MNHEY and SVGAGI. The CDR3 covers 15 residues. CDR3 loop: CASSSQGLSTDTQYF. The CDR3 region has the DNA TGTGCCAGCAGTTCACAGGGCCTTAGCACAGATACGCAGTATTTT.

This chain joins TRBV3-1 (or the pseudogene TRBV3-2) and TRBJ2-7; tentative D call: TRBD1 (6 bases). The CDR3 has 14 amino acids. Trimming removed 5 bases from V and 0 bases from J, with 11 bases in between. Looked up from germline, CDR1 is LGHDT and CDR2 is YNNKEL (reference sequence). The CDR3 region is CASSSQGNSYEQYF. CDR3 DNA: TGTGCCAGCAGCTCCCAGGGGAACTCCTACGAGCAGTACTTC.

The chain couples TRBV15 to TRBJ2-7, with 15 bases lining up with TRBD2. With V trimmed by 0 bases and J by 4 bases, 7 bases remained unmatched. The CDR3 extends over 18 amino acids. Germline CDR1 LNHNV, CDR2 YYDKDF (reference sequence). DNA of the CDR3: TGTGCCACCAGCAGAGATCCCCGTGGGACTAGCGGGGGGTACGAGCAGTACTTC. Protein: CATSRDPRGTSGGYEQYF.

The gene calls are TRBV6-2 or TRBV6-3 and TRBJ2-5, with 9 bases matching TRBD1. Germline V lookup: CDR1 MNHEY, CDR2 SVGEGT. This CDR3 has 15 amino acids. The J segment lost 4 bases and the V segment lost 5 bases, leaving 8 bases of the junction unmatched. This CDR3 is CASSRNRGPGETQYF. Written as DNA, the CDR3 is TGTGCCAGCAGTCGTAACAGGGGGCCAGGAGAGACCCAGTACTTC.

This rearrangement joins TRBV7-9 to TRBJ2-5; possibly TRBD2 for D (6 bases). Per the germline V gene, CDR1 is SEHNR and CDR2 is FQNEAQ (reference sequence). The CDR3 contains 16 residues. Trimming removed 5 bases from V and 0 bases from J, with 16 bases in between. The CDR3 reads CASSHIGSLHQETQYF. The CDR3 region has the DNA TGTGCCAGCAGCCATATCGGGAGTCTTCACCAAGAGACCCAGTACTTC.

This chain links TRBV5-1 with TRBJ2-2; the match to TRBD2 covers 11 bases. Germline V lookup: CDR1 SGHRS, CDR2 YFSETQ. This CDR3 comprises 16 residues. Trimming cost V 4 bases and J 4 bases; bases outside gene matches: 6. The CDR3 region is CASSDIAGGRTGELFF. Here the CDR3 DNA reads TGCGCCAGCAGCGATATAGCGGGAGGGCGCACCGGGGAGCTGTTTTTT.

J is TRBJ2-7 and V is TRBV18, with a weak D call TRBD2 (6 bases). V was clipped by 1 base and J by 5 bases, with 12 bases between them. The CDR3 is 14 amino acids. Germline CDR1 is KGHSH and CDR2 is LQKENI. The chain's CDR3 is CASSPQKGGNEQYF. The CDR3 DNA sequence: TGTGCCAGCTCACCACAAAAGGGAGGCAACGAGCAGTACTTC. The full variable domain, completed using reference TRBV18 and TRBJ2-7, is NAGVMQNPRHLVRRRGQEARLRCSPMKGHSHVYWYRQLPEEGLKFMVYLQKENIIDESGMPKERFSAEFPKEGPSILRIQQVVRGDSAAYFCASSPQKGGNEQYFGPGTRLTVT.

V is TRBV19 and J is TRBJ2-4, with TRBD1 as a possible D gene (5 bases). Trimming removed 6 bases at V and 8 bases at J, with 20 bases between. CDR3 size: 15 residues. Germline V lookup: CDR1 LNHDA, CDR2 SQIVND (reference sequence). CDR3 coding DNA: TGTGCCAGTAGCCAAACCCAGGGCCGCAGGGACATTCAGTACTTC. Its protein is CASSQTQGRRDIQYF.

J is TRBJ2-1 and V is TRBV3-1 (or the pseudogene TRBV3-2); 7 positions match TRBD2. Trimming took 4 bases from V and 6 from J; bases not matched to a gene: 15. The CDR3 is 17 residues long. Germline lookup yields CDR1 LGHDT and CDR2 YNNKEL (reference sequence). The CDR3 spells CASSPWGGGLPPNEQFF. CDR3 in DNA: TGTGCCAGCAGCCCCTGGGGGGGAGGGCTACCCCCCAATGAGCAGTTCTTC.

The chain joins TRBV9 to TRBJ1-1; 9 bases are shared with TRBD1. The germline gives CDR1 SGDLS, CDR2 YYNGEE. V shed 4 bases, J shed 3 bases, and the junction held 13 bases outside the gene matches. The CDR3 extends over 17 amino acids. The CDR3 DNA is TGTGCCAGCAGCCCACAGGGGGCGCGATGGTTATACACTGAAGCTTTCTTT. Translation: CASSPQGARWLYTEAFF.

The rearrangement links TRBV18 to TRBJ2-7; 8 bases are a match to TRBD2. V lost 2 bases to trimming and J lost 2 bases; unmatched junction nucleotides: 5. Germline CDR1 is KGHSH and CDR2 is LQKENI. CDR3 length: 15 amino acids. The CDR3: CASSPTGGTAYEQYF. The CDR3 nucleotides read TGTGCCAGCTCACCAACGGGAGGGACCGCCTACGAGCAGTACTTC. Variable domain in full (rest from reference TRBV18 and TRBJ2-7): NAGVMQNPRHLVRRRGQEARLRCSPMKGHSHVYWYRQLPEEGLKFMVYLQKENIIDESGMPKERFSAEFPKEGPSILRIQQVVRGDSAAYFCASSPTGGTAYEQYFGPGTRLTVT.

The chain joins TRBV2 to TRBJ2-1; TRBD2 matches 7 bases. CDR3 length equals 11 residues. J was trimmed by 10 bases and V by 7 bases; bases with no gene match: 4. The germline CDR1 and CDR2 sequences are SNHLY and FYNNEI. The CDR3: CASTLGGEQFF. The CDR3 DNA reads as TGTGCCAGCACCCTGGGAGGGGAGCAGTTCTTC.

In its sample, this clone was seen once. Written as DNA, the CDR3 is TGCGCCAGCAGTGGCCGGCGGGAGCGGGAGTCCTACAATGAGCAGTTCTTC. Protein: CASSGRRERESYNEQFF. V and J are TRBV10-2 and TRBJ2-1, with TRBD2 identical over 8 bases. Germline V gene sequence: CDR1 WSHSY, CDR2 SAAADI. The CDR3 sequence is 17 residues long. V was clipped by 4 bases and J by 1 base; unmatched bases: 9.

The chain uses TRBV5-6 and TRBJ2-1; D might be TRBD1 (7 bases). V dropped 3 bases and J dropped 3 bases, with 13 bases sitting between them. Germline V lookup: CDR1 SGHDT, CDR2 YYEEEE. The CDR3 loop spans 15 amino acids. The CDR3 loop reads CASSSGGNLYNEQFF. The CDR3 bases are TGTGCCAGCAGCTCAGGGGGGAATCTCTACAATGAGCAGTTCTTC.

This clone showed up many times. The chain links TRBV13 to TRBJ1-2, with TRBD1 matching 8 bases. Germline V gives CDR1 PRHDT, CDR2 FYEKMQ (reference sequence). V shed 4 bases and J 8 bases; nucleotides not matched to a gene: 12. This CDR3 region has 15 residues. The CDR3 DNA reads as TGTGCCAGCAGCTCCCCGGGCCTACAGGGGGGAGGCTACACCTTC. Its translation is CASSSPGLQGGGYTF.

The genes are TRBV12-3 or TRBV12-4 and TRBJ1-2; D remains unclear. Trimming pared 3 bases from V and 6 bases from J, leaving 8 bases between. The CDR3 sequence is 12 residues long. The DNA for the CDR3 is TGTGCCAGCAGTTTTGGCGGTCATGGCTACACCTTC. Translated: CASSFGGHGYTF.

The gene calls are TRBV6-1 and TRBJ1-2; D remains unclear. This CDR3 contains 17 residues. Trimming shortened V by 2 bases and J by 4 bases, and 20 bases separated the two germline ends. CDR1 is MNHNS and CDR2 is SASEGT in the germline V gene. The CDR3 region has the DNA TGTGCCAGCAGTGAAAGGAGCTTTGGCTACGGGGTCTATGGCTACACCTTC. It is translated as CASSERSFGYGVYGYTF.

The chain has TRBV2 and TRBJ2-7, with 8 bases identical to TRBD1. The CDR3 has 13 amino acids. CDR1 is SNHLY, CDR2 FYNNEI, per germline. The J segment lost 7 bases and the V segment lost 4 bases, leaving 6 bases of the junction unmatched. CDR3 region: CASSVGTGREQYF. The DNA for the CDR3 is TGTGCCAGCAGTGTTGGGACAGGCAGAGAGCAGTACTTC.

This CDR3 reads CASSIEKAIIVQPQHF. DNA for the CDR3: TGTGCCAGTAGTATAGAAAAAGCGATAATCGTCCAGCCCCAGCATTTT. The V call is TRBV19, the J call TRBJ1-5; D call uncertain. CDR1 is LNHDA and CDR2 is SQIVND in the germline V gene (reference sequence). The CDR3 has 16 amino acids. V was pared by 0 bases and J by 7 bases, with 16 bases between. The full variable domain, with the rest looked up from reference TRBV19 and TRBJ1-5, is DGGITQSPKYLFRKEGQNVTLSCEQNLNHDAMYWYRQDPGQGLRLIYYSQIVNDFQKGDIAEGYSVSREKKESFPLTVTSAQKNPTAFYLCASSIEKAIIVQPQHFGDGTRLSIL.